This T cell receptor (beta chain) was identified during a study of T cells in Graves' hyperthyroidism and ophthalmopathy. This clonotype appeared many times. It was RNA transcripts that yielded the amplified TCR beta CDR3 regions. Using the HTBI primer set, a first-round RT-PCR was run on the TCR CDR3. TCRdb itself ran the multiplex PCR reads through MiXCR, one entry per CDR3 protein. The sample shows about 520,000 distinct CDR3 sequences, roughly 24% of them seen only once. The origin of this receptor is a woman aged 25 to 39 with Graves' ophthalmopathy. Sequences were obtained from blood.

This chain's CDR3 is CASSTSGTEGETQYF. Written as DNA, the CDR3 is TGTGCCAGTAGTACATCCGGGACAGAGGGAGAGACCCAGTACTTC. This chain uses TRBV19 with TRBJ2-5; 7 bases fit TRBD1. The CDR3 is 15 residues long. CDR1 and CDR2 (germline): LNHDA, SQIVND (reference sequence). J was trimmed by 4 bases and V by 4 bases; bases with no gene match: 9. Full variable domain (rest looked up from reference TRBV19 and TRBJ2-5): DGGITQSPKYLFRKEGQNVTLSCEQNLNHDAMYWYRQDPGQGLRLIYYSQIVNDFQKGDIAEGYSVSREKKESFPLTVTSAQKNPTAFYLCASSTSGTEGETQYFGPGTRLLVL.